This entry describes one T cell receptor beta chain. This entry belongs to a study of shared clonotypes between healthy human individuals. V lost 3 bases and J lost 4; bases outside the gene matches: 10. Germline V gives CDR1 MGHDK, CDR2 SYGVNS. This CDR3 spans 16 amino acids. Replicate PCRs were loaded with roughly 300 ng DNA from unsorted PBMC, around 30,000 T cell genomes. The table came from immunoSEQ multiplex PCR; TCRdb's copy has only in-frame clones and leaves some out. The sample lists approximately 510,000 clones, 75% to 85% occurring once. The sample taken for sequencing was PBMCs. The origin of this receptor is a woman aged 40 to 49 in good health. Some clones in this sample may be carry-over from other donors' samples. The V gene is TRBV25-1, the J gene TRBJ2-5; 8 nucleotides align to TRBD1. The CDR3 bases are TGTGCCAGCAGTGAGGGGGTCAGGGGGCGGGGAGAGACCCAGTACTTC. Translated: CASSEGVRGRGETQYF.